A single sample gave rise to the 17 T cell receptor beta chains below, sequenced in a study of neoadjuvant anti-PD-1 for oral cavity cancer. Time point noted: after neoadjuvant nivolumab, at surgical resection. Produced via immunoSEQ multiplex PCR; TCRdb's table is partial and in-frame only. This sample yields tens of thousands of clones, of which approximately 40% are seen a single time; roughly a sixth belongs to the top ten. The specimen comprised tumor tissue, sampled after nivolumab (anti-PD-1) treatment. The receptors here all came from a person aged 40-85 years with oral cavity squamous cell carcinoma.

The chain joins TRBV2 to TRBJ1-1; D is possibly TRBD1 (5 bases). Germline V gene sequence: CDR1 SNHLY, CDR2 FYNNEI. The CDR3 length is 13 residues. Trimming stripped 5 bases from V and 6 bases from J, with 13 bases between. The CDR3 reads CASSFRQGAEAFF. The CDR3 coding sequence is TGTGCCAGCAGTTTTCGTCAGGGCGCTGAAGCTTTCTTT.

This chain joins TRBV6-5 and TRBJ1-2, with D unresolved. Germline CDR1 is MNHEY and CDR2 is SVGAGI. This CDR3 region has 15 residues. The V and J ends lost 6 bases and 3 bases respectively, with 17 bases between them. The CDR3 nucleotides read TGTGCCAGCAGCGATGGCCGTGCCGACTACTATGGCTACACCTTC. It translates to CASSDGRADYYGYTF.

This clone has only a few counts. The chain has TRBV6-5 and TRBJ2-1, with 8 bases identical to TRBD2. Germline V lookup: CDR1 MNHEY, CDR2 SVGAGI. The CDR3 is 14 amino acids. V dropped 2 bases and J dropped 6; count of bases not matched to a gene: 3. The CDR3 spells CASSYPGGINEQFF. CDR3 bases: TGTGCCAGCAGTTACCCGGGGGGGATCAATGAGCAGTTCTTC.

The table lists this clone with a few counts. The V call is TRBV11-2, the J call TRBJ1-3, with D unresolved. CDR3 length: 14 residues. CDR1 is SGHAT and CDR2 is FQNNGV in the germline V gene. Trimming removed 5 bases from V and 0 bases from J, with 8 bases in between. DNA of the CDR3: TGTGCCAGCAGCACCCTGGACTCTGGAAACACCATATATTTT. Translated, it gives CASSTLDSGNTIYF.

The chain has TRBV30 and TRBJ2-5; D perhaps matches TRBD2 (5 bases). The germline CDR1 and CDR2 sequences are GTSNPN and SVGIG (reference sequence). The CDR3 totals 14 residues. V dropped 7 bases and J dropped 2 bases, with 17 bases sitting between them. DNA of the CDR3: TGTGCCTCCTACCCCGGAGAGGGACAAGAGACCCAGTACTTC. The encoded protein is CASYPGEGQETQYF.

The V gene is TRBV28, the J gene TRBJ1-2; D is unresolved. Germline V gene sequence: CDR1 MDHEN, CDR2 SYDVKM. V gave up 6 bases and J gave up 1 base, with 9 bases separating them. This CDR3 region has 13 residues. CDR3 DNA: TGTGCCAGCAGCGGCCAAGGTAACTATGGCTACACCTTC. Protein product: CASSGQGNYGYTF.

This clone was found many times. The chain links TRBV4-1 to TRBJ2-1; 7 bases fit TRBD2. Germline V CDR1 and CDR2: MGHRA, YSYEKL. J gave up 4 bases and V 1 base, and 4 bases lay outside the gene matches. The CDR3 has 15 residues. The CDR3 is CASSQAWEGYNEQFF. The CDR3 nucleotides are TGCGCCAGCAGCCAAGCTTGGGAGGGGTACAATGAGCAGTTCTTC.

The CDR3 here is CASRTEGAGELFF. CDR3 sequence (DNA): TGTGCCAGCAGAACCGAAGGGGCCGGGGAGCTGTTTTTT. J is TRBJ2-2 and V is TRBV5-4; TRBD1 is a possible D gene (5 bases). The CDR3 runs 13 residues. The V gene's germline CDR1 is SGHNT and CDR2 YYREEE (reference sequence). V shed 5 bases and J shed 6 bases, with 11 bases lying between them.

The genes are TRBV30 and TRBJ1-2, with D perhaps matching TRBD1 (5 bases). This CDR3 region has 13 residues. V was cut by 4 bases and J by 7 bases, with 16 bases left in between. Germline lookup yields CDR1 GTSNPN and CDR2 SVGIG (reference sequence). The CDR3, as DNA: TGTGCCTGGATTGAGTCGGGGGTAACTGGCTACACCTTC. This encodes CAWIESGVTGYTF.

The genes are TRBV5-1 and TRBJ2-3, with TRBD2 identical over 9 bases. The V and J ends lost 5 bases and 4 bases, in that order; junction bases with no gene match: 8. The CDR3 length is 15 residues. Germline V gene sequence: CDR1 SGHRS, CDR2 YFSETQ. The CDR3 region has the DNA TGCGCCAGCAGTGTTATTAGCGGGAGTGCAGATACGCAGTATTTT. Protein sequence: CASSVISGSADTQYF.

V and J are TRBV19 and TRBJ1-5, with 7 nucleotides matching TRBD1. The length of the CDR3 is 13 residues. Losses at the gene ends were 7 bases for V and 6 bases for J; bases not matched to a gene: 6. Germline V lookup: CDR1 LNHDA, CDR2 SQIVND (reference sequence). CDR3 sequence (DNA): TGTGCCAGTAATACAGGGGAGGCTCAGCCCCAGCATTTT. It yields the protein CASNTGEAQPQHF.

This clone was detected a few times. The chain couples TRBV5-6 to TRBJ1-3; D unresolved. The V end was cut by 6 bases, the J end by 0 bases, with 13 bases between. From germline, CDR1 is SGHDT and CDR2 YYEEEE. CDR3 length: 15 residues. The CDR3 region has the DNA TGTGCCAGCACCCCATCCGATGGCTCTGGAAACACCATATATTTT. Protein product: CASTPSDGSGNTIYF.

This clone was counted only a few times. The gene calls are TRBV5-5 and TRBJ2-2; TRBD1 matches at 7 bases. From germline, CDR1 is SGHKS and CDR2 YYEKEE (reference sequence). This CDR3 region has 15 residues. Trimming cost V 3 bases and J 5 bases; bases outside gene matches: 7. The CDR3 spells CASSWEQGSTGELFF. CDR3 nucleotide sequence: TGTGCCAGCAGCTGGGAACAGGGGTCGACCGGGGAGCTGTTTTTT.

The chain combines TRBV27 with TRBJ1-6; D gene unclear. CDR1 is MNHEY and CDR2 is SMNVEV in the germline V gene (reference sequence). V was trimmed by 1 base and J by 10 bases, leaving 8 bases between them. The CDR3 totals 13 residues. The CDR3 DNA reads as TGTGCCAGCAGTTTATATGGGTACTCACCCCTCCACTTT. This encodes CASSLYGYSPLHF.

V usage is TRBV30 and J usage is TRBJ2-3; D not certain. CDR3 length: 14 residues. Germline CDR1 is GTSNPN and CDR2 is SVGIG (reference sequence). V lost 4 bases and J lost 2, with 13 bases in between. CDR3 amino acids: CAWTQGLPTDTQYF. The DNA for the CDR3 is TGTGCCTGGACCCAAGGTCTACCCACAGATACGCAGTATTTT.

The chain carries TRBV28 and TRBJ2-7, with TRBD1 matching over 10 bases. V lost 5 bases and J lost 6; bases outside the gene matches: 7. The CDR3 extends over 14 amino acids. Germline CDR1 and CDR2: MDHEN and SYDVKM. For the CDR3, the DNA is TGTGCCAGCAGTGTCGCCGGGACAGGGGTCGAGCAGTACTTC. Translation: CASSVAGTGVEQYF. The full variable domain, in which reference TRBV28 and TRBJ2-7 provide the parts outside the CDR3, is DVKVTQSSRYLVKRTGEKVFLECVQDMDHENMFWYRQDPGLGLRLIYFSYDVKMKEKGDIPEGYSVSREKKERFSLILESASTNQTSMYLCASSVAGTGVEQYFGPGTRLTVT.

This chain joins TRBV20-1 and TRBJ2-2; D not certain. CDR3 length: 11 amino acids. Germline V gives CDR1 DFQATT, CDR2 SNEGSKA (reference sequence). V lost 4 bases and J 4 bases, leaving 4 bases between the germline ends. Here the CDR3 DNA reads TGCAGTGCTACCTCCACCGGGGAGCTGTTTTTT. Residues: CSATSTGELFF.